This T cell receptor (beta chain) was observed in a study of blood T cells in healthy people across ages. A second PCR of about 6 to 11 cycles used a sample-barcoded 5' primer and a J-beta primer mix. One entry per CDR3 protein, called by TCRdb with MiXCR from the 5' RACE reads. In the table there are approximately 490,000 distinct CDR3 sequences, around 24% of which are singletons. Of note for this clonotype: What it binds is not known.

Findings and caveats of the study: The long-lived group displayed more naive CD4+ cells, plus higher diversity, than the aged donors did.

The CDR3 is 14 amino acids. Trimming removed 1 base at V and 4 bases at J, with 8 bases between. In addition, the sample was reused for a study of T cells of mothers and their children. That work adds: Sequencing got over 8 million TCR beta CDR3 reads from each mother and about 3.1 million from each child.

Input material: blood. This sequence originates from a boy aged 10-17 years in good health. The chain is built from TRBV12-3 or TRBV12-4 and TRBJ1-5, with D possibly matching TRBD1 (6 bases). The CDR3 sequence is CASSLEGVNQPQHF. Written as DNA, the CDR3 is TGTGCCAGCAGTTTAGAGGGGGTGAATCAGCCCCAGCATTTT.